These T cell receptor beta chains were read from a single sample in a study of blood T cell repertoires in COVID-19. Assay: immunoSEQ multiplex PCR; the TCRdb copy retains only in-frame clones and omits some. The data show around 210,000 clones, with 70% to 90% seen just once and 0.65% to 0.95% held by the top ten. Specimen: peripheral blood. The receptors were gathered from a woman between 70 and 85 years old with acute or convalescent COVID-19. Each CDR3 is given with its conserved first and last residue. D genes are given only for firm matches. Expanded clones are given a class, and other clones once, few, many or no size at all.

>TRBJ1-1|.|TRBD1|TRBV6-5
CASSYSNLGQGEAFF
TGTGCCAGCAGTTACTCGAATTTGGGACAGGGAGAAGCTTTCTTT
>TRBJ1-4|.|.|TRBV5-1
CASSSGLLQVYEKLFF
TGCGCCAGCAGCTCGGGACTCCTACAGGTCTATGAAAAACTGTTTTTT
>TRBJ2-5|once|.|TRBV7-2
CASSLSLYQETQYF
TGTGCCAGCAGCTTGTCTCTATACCAAGAGACCCAGTACTTC
>TRBJ2-1|.|TRBD2|TRBV29-1
CSVEGLAGGSSYNEQFF
TGCAGCGTTGAAGGGCTAGCGGGAGGGTCCAGCTACAATGAGCAGTTCTTC
>TRBJ2-1|.|.|TRBV7-2
CASSPLFSGEYNEQFF
TGTGCCAGCAGCCCCCTTTTCAGCGGAGAATACAATGAGCAGTTCTTC
>TRBJ2-7|.|TRBD2|TRBV5-4
CASSLGRPSGTYEQYF
TGTGCCAGCAGCTTGGGTAGGCCTAGCGGGACCTACGAGCAGTACTTC
>TRBJ1-6|.|TRBD1|TRBV5-4
CASSPGQGSSPLHF
TGTGCCAGCAGCCCGGGACAGGGGAGTTCACCCCTCCACTTT
>TRBJ2-7|.|.|TRBV6-5
CASSYSKGGAEQYF
TGTGCCAGCAGTTACTCGAAGGGGGGGGCAGAGCAGTACTTC
>TRBJ1-1|.|.|TRBV29-1
CSVEGQSTEAFF
TGCAGCGTTGAGGGCCAGTCCACTGAAGCTTTCTTT
>TRBJ2-1|.|TRBD2|TRBV9
CASSTSGRSYNEQFF
TGTGCCAGCAGCACTAGCGGGAGGTCCTACAATGAGCAGTTCTTC
>TRBJ1-1|.|.|TRBV5-1
CASSLEGGNTEAFF
TGCGCCAGCAGCTTGGAAGGGGGGAACACTGAAGCTTTCTTT
>TRBJ1-1|.|TRBD1|TRBV11-3
CASSFRTGTEAFF
TGTGCCAGCAGCTTCAGGACAGGTACTGAAGCTTTCTTT
>TRBJ1-5|.|.|TRBV6-2/TRBV6-3
CASSYSIRTSYQPQHF
TGTGCCAGCAGTTACTCTATCCGGACAAGTTATCAGCCCCAGCATTTT
>TRBJ1-5|.|.|TRBV7-8
CASSLGQGNQPQHF
TGTGCCAGCAGCTTAGGTCAGGGAAATCAGCCCCAGCATTTT
>TRBJ1-2|.|.|TRBV27
CASREGDRPRSYTF
TGTGCCAGCAGAGAAGGAGACAGGCCGCGAAGCTACACCTTC